Each of the 27 T cell receptor beta chains below was sequenced from the same sample in a study of blood T cell repertoires in COVID-19. Only in-frame clones appear in the TCRdb table, and some are missing; sequencing was by immunoSEQ multiplex PCR. Here the sample spans fewer than 400,000 clones, around 85% being singletons. The sample taken for sequencing was peripheral blood. These receptors came from a woman under 30 with acute or convalescent COVID-19.

V gene TRBV4-2 combines with J gene TRBJ1-6, with a weak D call TRBD1 (5 bases). CDR1 is LGHNA, CDR2 YNFKEQ, per germline. The CDR3 has 15 residues. Trimming took 0 bases from V and 6 from J, leaving 9 bases between them. The CDR3 DNA is TGTGCCAGCAGCCAAGATACCCAGGGTAATTCACCCCTCCACTTT. Its translation: CASSQDTQGNSPLHF.

The chain recombines TRBV12-5 with TRBJ2-7, with a weak D call TRBD2 (5 bases). This CDR3 has 14 amino acids. V was trimmed by 0 bases and J by 3 bases, leaving 9 bases between them. Germline lookup yields CDR1 LGHNT and CDR2 FRNRAP. The DNA of the CDR3 is TGTGCTAGTGGTTTGGTAATTGGGAGCTACGAGCAGTACTTC. It yields the protein CASGLVIGSYEQYF.

J is TRBJ2-7 and V is TRBV28; the match to TRBD2 covers 13 bases. Trimming removed 4 bases from V and 6 bases from J; junction bases left unmatched: 6. Per the germline V gene, CDR1 is MDHEN and CDR2 is SYDVKM. The CDR3 totals 15 residues. The DNA for the CDR3 is TGTGCCAGCAGTTCGATTCGGACTAGCGGGAGCGAGCAGTACTTC. This gives the protein CASSSIRTSGSEQYF.

The chain uses TRBV9 and TRBJ2-3, with 8 positions matching TRBD2. The length of the CDR3 is 16 residues. Losses at the gene ends were 0 bases for V and 5 bases for J; bases not matched to a gene: 8. Germline V gene sequence: CDR1 SGDLS, CDR2 YYNGEE. The CDR3 DNA follows: TGTGCCAGCAGCGTAGTGATTAGCGGGGCCCGAGATACGCAGTATTTT. Translation gives CASSVVISGARDTQYF.

The chain has TRBV30 and TRBJ2-2; D may be TRBD1 (7 bases). This CDR3 comprises 16 residues. Germline V gene lookup returns CDR1 GTSNPN and CDR2 SVGIG (reference sequence). Trimming cost V 1 base and J 1 base, with 13 bases left between them. The CDR3 DNA reads TGTGCCTGGAGTGGGGGGAGGACAGGGAACACCGGGGAGCTGTTTTTT. Protein product: CAWSGGRTGNTGELFF.

This chain uses TRBV29-1 with TRBJ1-2; 8 nucleotides agree with TRBD1. The germline gives CDR1 SQVTM, CDR2 ANQGSEA. V dropped 1 base and J dropped 2; count of bases not matched to a gene: 6. This CDR3 comprises 15 residues. DNA for the CDR3: TGCAGCGTTGAAGGCTCCGGGACAGGCAACTATGGCTACACCTTC. It yields the protein CSVEGSGTGNYGYTF.

The genes are TRBV24-1 and TRBJ2-3, with 8 bases aligning to TRBD1. With 3 bases clipped from V and 0 bases from J, the junction kept 10 bases outside the gene matches. The CDR3 totals 18 residues. The germline V gene has CDR1 KGHDR and CDR2 SFDVKD. CDR3 region: CATSDRGTGTTSTDTQYF. CDR3 in DNA: TGTGCCACCAGTGATCGCGGGACAGGAACCACTAGCACAGATACGCAGTATTTT.

This chain's CDR3 is CASSQVNDRTEAFF. CDR3 coding DNA: TGTGCCAGCAGCCAAGTGAATGACAGAACTGAAGCTTTCTTT. V usage is TRBV3-1 (or the pseudogene TRBV3-2) and J usage is TRBJ1-1; TRBD1 is a possible D gene (5 bases). CDR3 size: 14 residues. Germline values: CDR1 LGHDT, CDR2 YNNKEL (reference sequence). Trimming pared 1 base from V and 5 bases from J, leaving 11 bases between.

The chain carries TRBV6-5 and TRBJ1-2; 8 nucleotides agree with TRBD1. Germline trimming cut 4 bases from V and 5 bases from J; bases unmatched to any gene: 3. The length of the CDR3 is 13 residues. Germline assignment: CDR1 MNHEY and CDR2 SVGAGI. In nucleotides, the CDR3 is TGTGCCAGCAGTTGGACAGGGCGTTATGGCTACACCTTC. Protein: CASSWTGRYGYTF.

The V call is TRBV5-1, the J call TRBJ2-7; D unclear. This CDR3 has 14 residues. V was shortened by 3 bases and J by 1 base, with 11 bases between the two germline ends. CDR1 and CDR2 (germline): SGHRS, YFSETQ. The DNA of the CDR3 is TGCGCCAGCAGCTCCGAGACTTATTCCTACGAGCAGTACTTC. It codes for CASSSETYSYEQYF.

Here the CDR3 reads CASSLLAGTSNQPQHF. The CDR3 DNA follows: TGTGCCAGCAGCTTATTGGCGGGGACGAGCAATCAGCCCCAGCATTTT. The chain employs TRBV7-2 and TRBJ1-5; a weak D match, TRBD1 (5 bases). V was shortened by 2 bases and J by 1 base, with 12 bases between the two germline ends. Germline V CDR1 and CDR2: SGHTA, FQGNSA. This CDR3 comprises 16 residues.

The chain recombines TRBV19 with TRBJ2-7; D perhaps matches TRBD2 (5 bases). Germline lookup yields CDR1 LNHDA and CDR2 SQIVND (reference sequence). Trimming shortened V by 4 bases and J by 0 bases, and 10 bases separated the two germline ends. CDR3 size: 14 residues. The CDR3 protein is CASSTSGSSYEQYF. The CDR3 nucleotides read TGTGCCAGTAGTACATCGGGAAGCTCCTACGAGCAGTACTTC. The full variable domain, its missing parts supplied by reference TRBV19 and TRBJ2-7, is DGGITQSPKYLFRKEGQNVTLSCEQNLNHDAMYWYRQDPGQGLRLIYYSQIVNDFQKGDIAEGYSVSREKKESFPLTVTSAQKNPTAFYLCASSTSGSSYEQYFGPGTRLTVT.

V usage is TRBV4-2 and J usage is TRBJ2-1; D ambiguous. The CDR3 spans 16 residues. Deletions cut 1 base from V and 2 bases from J, with 12 bases between. In germline, CDR1 is LGHNA, CDR2 YNFKEQ. The DNA for the CDR3 is TGTGCCAGCAGCCAAGGAGATTCCCAAGCCTACAATGAGCAGTTCTTC. Its protein is CASSQGDSQAYNEQFF.

This chain links TRBV7-3 with TRBJ1-3; D remains ambiguous. The V end lost 2 bases, the J end lost 2 bases, and 7 bases lay between the germline ends. CDR1 SGHTA and CDR2 FQGTGA come from the germline V gene. There are 14 residues in the CDR3. This chain's CDR3 is CASSLDGAGNTIYF. DNA for the CDR3: TGTGCCAGCAGCTTAGACGGGGCTGGAAACACCATATATTTT.

The chain combines TRBV28 with TRBJ1-5; no clear D gene. Looked up from germline, CDR1 is MDHEN and CDR2 is SYDVKM. Trimming left V 2 bases short and J 11 bases short, with 13 bases between. This CDR3 comprises 13 residues. This CDR3 is CASSLKGGLTQHF. The DNA for the CDR3 is TGTGCCAGCAGTTTAAAGGGTGGACTGACCCAGCATTTT.

The chain links TRBV4-1 to TRBJ2-7; 8 bases map to TRBD2. Germline V gene sequence: CDR1 MGHRA, CDR2 YSYEKL. The CDR3 has 16 residues. Trimming cost V 0 bases and J 5 bases; bases outside gene matches: 9. This CDR3 reads CASSQDGTGGFNEQYF. CDR3 coding DNA: TGCGCCAGCAGCCAAGATGGGACGGGAGGGTTCAACGAGCAGTACTTC.

The sample holds one count of this clone. The rearrangement joins TRBV29-1 to TRBJ2-2; possibly TRBD1 for D (5 bases). CDR1 SQVTM and CDR2 ANQGSEA come from the germline V gene. The CDR3 runs to 14 residues. V lost 5 bases, J lost 1 base, and 11 bases lay in between. CDR3: CSVLTVRNTGELFF. CDR3 coding DNA: TGCAGCGTTCTGACAGTTAGGAACACCGGGGAGCTGTTTTTT.

This clone came up once. The rearrangement uses TRBV19 and TRBJ1-5, with TRBD1 identical over 7 bases. Germline CDR1 reads LNHDA; CDR2 reads SQIVND (reference sequence). The CDR3 consists of 15 residues. The J segment lost 5 bases and the V segment lost 3 bases, leaving 7 bases of the junction unmatched. In DNA, the CDR3 is TGTGCCAGTAGTATCGACGGGACAGAATATCAGCCCCAGCATTTT. Its protein is CASSIDGTEYQPQHF.

The J gene is TRBJ2-3, the V gene TRBV12-3 or TRBV12-4; D gene uncertain. V dropped 3 bases and J dropped 9 bases, with 7 bases sitting between them. This CDR3 is 11 amino acids long. The CDR3 DNA reads as TGTGCCAGCAGTTTTGCGACAACGCAGTATTTT. Translated: CASSFATTQYF.

The table lists this clone with a few counts. V is TRBV2 and J is TRBJ1-2; 9 bases align to TRBD1. Per germline, CDR1 SNHLY and CDR2 FYNNEI. With 2 bases clipped from V and 7 bases from J, the junction kept 5 bases outside the gene matches. This CDR3 comprises 14 residues. CDR3 sequence (DNA): TGTGCCAGCAGTGAAAGGGACAGGGACGGTGGCTACACCTTC. Its translation is CASSERDRDGGYTF. Full variable domain (outside the CDR3, taken from reference TRBV2 and TRBJ1-2): EPEVTQTPSHQVTQMGQEVILRCVPISNHLYFYWYRQILGQKVEFLVSFYNNEISEKSEIFDDQFSVERPDGSNFTLKIRSTKLEDSAMYFCASSERDRDGGYTFGSGTRLTVV.

The chain combines TRBV15 with TRBJ2-2, with 7 bases lining up with TRBD1. Germline V lookup: CDR1 LNHNV, CDR2 YYDKDF (reference sequence). Trimming took 8 bases from V and 2 from J; bases not matched to a gene: 8. The CDR3 sequence is 15 residues long. In nucleotides, the CDR3 is TGTGCCACCGAGGGGACAGTATTCAACACCGGGGAGCTGTTTTTT. Its translation: CATEGTVFNTGELFF.

The chain joins TRBV7-2 to TRBJ1-5; the D gene is possibly TRBD1 (5 bases). CDR1 and CDR2 from the germline V gene are SGHTA and FQGNSA. With 5 bases removed from V and 3 bases from J, the gap between germline ends came to 17 bases. The CDR3 runs to 16 residues. The CDR3 nucleotides read TGTGCCAGCAGCCCCCAGGGTATCCGGACCAATCAGCCCCAGCATTTT. It specifies CASSPQGIRTNQPQHF.

This chain uses TRBV9 with TRBJ1-6, with D perhaps TRBD1 (5 bases). Trimming pared 4 bases from V and 5 bases from J, leaving 10 bases between. The V gene's germline CDR1 is SGDLS and CDR2 YYNGEE. The CDR3 spans 14 residues. DNA for the CDR3: TGTGCCAGCAGCCTCGGGACTGATAATTCACCCCTCCACTTT. The encoded protein is CASSLGTDNSPLHF.

The chain uses TRBV5-4 and TRBJ2-2; 7 bases are a match to TRBD1. Germline V gene sequence: CDR1 SGHNT, CDR2 YYREEE (reference sequence). J lost 4 bases, V lost 9 bases, and 6 bases had no gene match. The CDR3 is 13 amino acids. This CDR3 is CATLGQTTGELFF. CDR3 sequence (DNA): TGTGCCACTCTGGGACAGACCACCGGGGAGCTGTTTTTT.

This sequence joins TRBV5-1 and TRBJ2-5; 11 bases align to TRBD2. The CDR3 spans 17 residues. The germline CDR1 and CDR2 sequences are SGHRS and YFSETQ. V shed 4 bases, J shed 1 base, and the junction held 9 bases outside the gene matches. Written as DNA, the CDR3 is TGCGCCAGCAGCCTTAGCGGGGGGGCCAATGGCCAAGAGACCCAGTACTTC. Amino acids: CASSLSGGANGQETQYF.

This chain uses TRBV4-2 with TRBJ1-1, with 8 bases fitting TRBD1. The V and J ends lost 1 base and 6 bases, in that order; junction bases with no gene match: 4. This CDR3 region has 14 residues. In germline, CDR1 is LGHNA, CDR2 YNFKEQ. In DNA, the CDR3 is TGTGCCAGCAGCCAAGCGGGGACAGGCGCTGAAGCTTTCTTT. Translation: CASSQAGTGAEAFF.

V is TRBV24-1 and J is TRBJ1-1, with 7 bases aligning to TRBD1. The CDR3 totals 17 residues. V lost 5 bases, J lost 4 bases, and 15 bases stayed unmatched. Germline V gene lookup returns CDR1 KGHDR and CDR2 SFDVKD. This CDR3 reads CATSAPRGNDWSTEAFF. CDR3 DNA sequence: TGTGCCACCAGTGCCCCCAGGGGGAACGATTGGAGCACTGAAGCTTTCTTT.